One and the same sample provided the 18 T cell receptor beta chains below, sequenced in a study of shared clonotypes between healthy human individuals. Method: immunoSEQ multiplex PCR; TCRdb's copy keeps in-frame clones and lacks some. The profile shows millions of clones, roughly 96% of them singletons. The specimen sequenced was naive CD4+ T cells sorted from blood. Subset noted: CD45RA+ positively selected. These receptors were collected from a man aged 18 to 30 in good health.

The chain couples TRBV19 to TRBJ2-5; possibly TRBD1 for D (6 bases). The CDR3 has 13 amino acids. CDR1 is LNHDA and CDR2 is SQIVND in the germline V gene (reference sequence). The V gene lost 4 bases and the J gene lost 6 bases, with 12 bases spanning the gap. CDR3 nucleotides: TGTGCCAGTAGTACCAGGGGAGTAAAGACCCAGTACTTC. This sequence encodes CASSTRGVKTQYF.

The V and J genes are TRBV10-1 and TRBJ2-5; D unresolved. Germline CDR1 reads WNHNN; CDR2 reads SYGVQD (reference sequence). This CDR3 is built from 15 residues. V lost 0 bases and J 1 base, leaving 9 bases between the germline ends. The chain's CDR3 is CASSESGGLQETQYF. The DNA for the CDR3 is TGCGCCAGCAGTGAGTCAGGCGGCCTCCAAGAGACCCAGTACTTC.

The J gene is TRBJ1-6, the V gene TRBV30, with TRBD1 as a possible D gene (5 bases). Germline assignment: CDR1 GTSNPN and CDR2 SVGIG (reference sequence). Trimming cost V 5 bases and J 5 bases, with 7 bases left between them. This CDR3 region has 12 residues. The CDR3: CAWDSDNSPLHF. DNA for the CDR3: TGTGCCTGGGACAGTGATAATTCACCCCTCCACTTT.

On this clone: One end of the junction fails to match germline, which may point to a read error. J is TRBJ2-3 and V is TRBV20-1, with D hard to call. CDR1 is DFQATT and CDR2 is SNEGSKA in the germline V gene (reference sequence). This CDR3 comprises 11 residues. The CDR3 reads CSGRLVDTQYF. The CDR3 DNA reads TGCAGTGGTAGACTGGTGGATACGCAGTATTTT.

The CDR3, as DNA: TGTGCCAGCAGTTACTCGGCGGCGGGAGGGCCCGGGGAGCTGTTTTTT. This translates into CASSYSAAGGPGELFF. The chain is built from TRBV6-5 and TRBJ2-2; the match to TRBD2 covers 9 bases. The J segment lost 6 bases and the V segment lost 0 bases, leaving 5 bases of the junction unmatched. CDR1 is MNHEY and CDR2 is SVGAGI in the germline V gene. CDR3 length: 16 amino acids.

The CDR3 nucleotides read TGTGCCAGCAGCAACCGTGGACTGAACTCTGGGGCCAACGTCCTGACTTTC. It specifies CASSNRGLNSGANVLTF. The chain links TRBV9 to TRBJ2-6; D perhaps matches TRBD2 (5 bases). Looked up from germline, CDR1 is SGDLS and CDR2 is YYNGEE. V gave up 4 bases and J gave up 0 bases, with 14 bases separating them. This CDR3 is built from 17 residues.

The chain joins TRBV7-8 to TRBJ2-1, with D unresolved. Germline V gives CDR1 SGHVS, CDR2 FQNEAQ. Trimming cost V 2 bases and J 0 bases, with 2 bases left between them. The CDR3 sequence is 13 residues long. The CDR3 is CASSLNSYNEQFF. In DNA form, the CDR3 reads TGTGCCAGCAGCTTAAACTCCTACAATGAGCAGTTCTTC.

The table lists this clone with a count of one. J is TRBJ1-4 and V is TRBV6-6, with D hard to call. The V end was cut by 10 bases, the J end by 1 base, with 19 bases between. Germline V CDR1 and CDR2: MNHNY, SVGAGI (reference sequence). This CDR3 has 16 amino acids. The CDR3 reads CATAKARGLTNEKLFF. The CDR3 coding sequence is TGTGCCACAGCTAAGGCCCGCGGACTAACTAATGAAAAACTGTTTTTT.

The count of this clone is one. The chain has TRBV7-2 and TRBJ1-6; 8 bases fit TRBD1. There are 14 residues in the CDR3. CDR1 SGHTA and CDR2 FQGNSA come from the germline V gene. Trimming cost V 1 base and J 10 bases; bases outside gene matches: 3. The CDR3 coding sequence is TGTGCCAGCAGCTTAGGGACAGGGTCATCACCCCTCCACTTT. This gives the protein CASSLGTGSSPLHF.

The chain uses TRBV2 and TRBJ1-4, with TRBD1 identical over 8 bases. This CDR3 comprises 15 residues. J was trimmed by 8 bases and V by 2 bases; bases with no gene match: 7. Germline V gene sequence: CDR1 SNHLY, CDR2 FYNNEI. In DNA, the CDR3 is TGTGCCAGCAGTGAACAGGACAGGGTAGGAGAAAAACTGTTTTTT. It translates to CASSEQDRVGEKLFF.

The table lists this clone with a count of one. The chain links TRBV5-1 to TRBJ2-7, with 10 bases lining up with TRBD1. V lost 5 bases and J lost 6; bases outside the gene matches: 8. The CDR3 consists of 14 residues. CDR1 and CDR2 from the germline V gene are SGHRS and YFSETQ. The CDR3 sequence is CASRTGTGASEQYF. CDR3 bases: TGCGCCAGCAGAACCGGGACAGGGGCGTCCGAGCAGTACTTC.

V and J are TRBV2 and TRBJ2-3; 8 bases map to TRBD2. The CDR3 has 14 amino acids. Trimming at V came to 0 bases and at J to 7 bases, leaving 3 bases not matched to a gene. CDR1 and CDR2 (germline): SNHLY, FYNNEI. The CDR3 loop reads CASSEAPSGYTQYF. The CDR3 DNA is TGTGCCAGCAGTGAAGCGCCTAGCGGGTATACGCAGTATTTT.

The chain has TRBV14 and TRBJ1-2; D is unclear. The CDR3 loop spans 15 amino acids. V lost 2 bases, J lost 7 bases, and 17 bases lay in between. Germline lookup yields CDR1 SGHDN and CDR2 FVKESK. The CDR3 sequence: CASSQSTVAKVGYTF. The CDR3 DNA reads as TGTGCCAGCAGCCAATCCACAGTCGCAAAGGTTGGCTACACCTTC. Drawing the rest from reference TRBV14 and TRBJ1-2, the complete variable domain is EAGVTQFPSHSVIEKGQTVTLRCDPISGHDNLYWYRRVMGKEIKFLLHFVKESKQDESGMPNNRFLAERTGGTYSTLKVQPAELEDSGVYFCASSQSTVAKVGYTFGSGTRLTVV.

The chain links TRBV30 to TRBJ2-2, with unresolved D. The V gene's germline CDR1 is GTSNPN and CDR2 SVGIG (reference sequence). The CDR3 consists of 16 residues. V was clipped by 0 bases and J by 0 bases, with 11 bases between them. CDR3 residues: CAWSVSGTPNTGELFF. The CDR3 nucleotides are TGTGCCTGGAGTGTATCCGGAACCCCGAACACCGGGGAGCTGTTTTTT.

V gene TRBV6-5 combines with J gene TRBJ2-7, with 7 bases aligning to TRBD1. There are 15 residues in the CDR3. V was clipped by 6 bases and J by 4 bases; unmatched bases: 12. CDR1 MNHEY and CDR2 SVGAGI come from the germline V gene. CDR3 amino acids: CASSLGTAGGYEQYF. DNA of the CDR3: TGTGCCAGCAGCCTGGGGACAGCCGGTGGATACGAGCAGTACTTC.

The chain is built from TRBV29-1 and TRBJ1-2; D is uncertain. Germline CDR1 SQVTM, CDR2 ANQGSEA. This CDR3 contains 9 residues. The germline V and J ends were trimmed by 4 bases and 7 bases, with 4 bases remaining between them. The DNA for the CDR3 is TGCAGCGTTGTTAGTGGCTACACCTTC. As protein: CSVVSGYTF. Using reference TRBV29-1 and TRBJ1-2 for the parts outside the CDR3, the full variable domain is SAVISQKPSRDICQRGTSLTIQCQVDSQVTMMFWYRQQPGQSLTLIATANQGSEATYESGFVIDKFPISRPNLTFSTLTVSNMSPEDSSIYLCSVVSGYTFGSGTRLTVV.

The chain joins TRBV7-9 to TRBJ2-7; maybe TRBD1 (6 bases). The length of the CDR3 is 14 residues. From germline, CDR1 is SEHNR and CDR2 FQNEAQ (reference sequence). Trimming pared 1 base from V and 4 bases from J, leaving 11 bases between. CDR3 nucleotide sequence: TGTGCCAGCAGCTTAGGTATTACAGGGTACGAGCAGTACTTC. It specifies CASSLGITGYEQYF.

This chain connects TRBV7-2 to TRBJ1-2; 7 positions agree with TRBD1. Germline CDR1 and CDR2: SGHTA and FQGNSA. The V gene end was trimmed by 2 bases and the J gene end by 6 bases; junction bases not matched to a gene: 3. The CDR3 totals 13 residues. CDR3 loop: CASSLIGTDGYTF. Here the CDR3 DNA reads TGTGCCAGCAGCTTAATCGGGACAGATGGCTACACCTTC.